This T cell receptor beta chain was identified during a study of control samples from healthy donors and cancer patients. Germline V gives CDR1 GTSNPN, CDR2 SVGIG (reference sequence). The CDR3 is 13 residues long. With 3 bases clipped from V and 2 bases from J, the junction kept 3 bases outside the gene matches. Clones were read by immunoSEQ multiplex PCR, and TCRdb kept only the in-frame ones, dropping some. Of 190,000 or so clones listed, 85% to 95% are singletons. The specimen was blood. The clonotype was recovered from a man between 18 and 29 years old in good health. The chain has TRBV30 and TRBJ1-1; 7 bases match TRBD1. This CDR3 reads CAWSNRGNTEAFF. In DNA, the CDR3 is TGTGCCTGGAGCAACAGGGGAAACACTGAAGCTTTCTTT.